These 16 T cell receptor beta chains were sequenced from one sample in a study of OX40 agonist ivuxolimab in advanced cancers. Here immunoSEQ multiplex PCR was the method, and the copy in TCRdb shows in-frame clones only, minus some. The sample has roughly 63,000 clones, roughly nine tenths seen once. The sample was CD4+ or CD8+ T cells sorted from blood, taken in a trial of the OX40 agonist ivuxolimab. The receptors were sampled from an adult with an advanced solid tumor such as melanoma, head and neck, liver or kidney cancer.

This clone came up a few times. This chain uses TRBV19 with TRBJ1-1, with D unclear. Trimming shortened V by 3 bases and J by 5 bases, and 10 bases separated the two germline ends. This CDR3 has 13 amino acids. Germline V gene sequence: CDR1 LNHDA, CDR2 SQIVND (reference sequence). The CDR3 DNA is TGTGCCAGTAGTATGTTGCTCGGGACTGAAGCTTTCTTT. Protein sequence: CASSMLLGTEAFF.

This clone appeared once. The chain couples TRBV7-8 to TRBJ2-2, with D perhaps TRBD2 (5 bases). This CDR3 comprises 16 residues. The germline CDR1 and CDR2 sequences are SGHVS and FQNEAQ. V lost 1 base and J 2 bases, leaving 11 bases between the germline ends. The CDR3 sequence: CASSLGLSVNTGELFF. CDR3 in DNA: TGTGCCAGCAGCTTAGGCCTTAGCGTAAACACCGGGGAGCTGTTTTTT.

V is TRBV30 and J is TRBJ1-2; no reliable D call. V was cut by 5 bases and J by 4 bases, with 8 bases left in between. The CDR3 sequence is 11 residues long. Germline V gene lookup returns CDR1 GTSNPN and CDR2 SVGIG (reference sequence). CDR3 nucleotide sequence: TGTGCCTGGTTCAGCGTCTATGGCTACACCTTC. Amino acids: CAWFSVYGYTF.

The gene calls are TRBV27 and TRBJ2-1, with TRBD2 identical over 10 bases. The CDR3 totals 16 residues. The V gene's germline CDR1 is MNHEY and CDR2 SMNVEV (reference sequence). After removal of 6 bases from V and 2 bases from J, the junction contained 7 bases not matched to a gene. CDR3 amino acids: CASSLSSGSTYNEQFF. The DNA for the CDR3 is TGTGCCAGCAGCCTATCTAGCGGGAGTACCTACAATGAGCAGTTCTTC.

This chain links TRBV5-4 with TRBJ2-7; 11 bases fit TRBD2. V lost 8 bases and J lost 7; bases outside the gene matches: 8. The CDR3 extends over 13 amino acids. Looked up from germline, CDR1 is SGHNT and CDR2 is YYREEE (reference sequence). The CDR3 is CASRLAGSWEQYF. CDR3 in DNA: TGTGCCAGTCGACTAGCGGGGTCTTGGGAGCAGTACTTC. Full variable domain (remainder filled in from reference TRBV5-4 and TRBJ2-7): ETGVTQSPTHLIKTRGQQVTLRCSSQSGHNTVSWYQQALGQGPQFIFQYYREEENGRGNFPPRFSGLQFPNYSSELNVNALELDDSALYLCASRLAGSWEQYFGPGTRLTVT.

This clone was observed once. This chain joins TRBV9 and TRBJ1-1; 9 bases line up with TRBD1. The CDR3 is made up of 20 amino acids. The V segment lost 3 bases and the J segment 0 bases; nucleotides outside the gene matches: 18. Germline V gene lookup returns CDR1 SGDLS and CDR2 YYNGEE. CDR3 region: CASSDSPTPGQGRLNTEAFF. Written as DNA, the CDR3 is TGTGCCAGCAGCGATAGCCCCACTCCGGGACAGGGCCGTTTGAACACTGAAGCTTTCTTT.

The chain carries TRBV7-9 and TRBJ1-5; D remains ambiguous. This CDR3 contains 13 residues. V was shortened by 2 bases and J by 4 bases, with 6 bases between the two germline ends. Looked up from germline, CDR1 is SEHNR and CDR2 is FQNEAQ (reference sequence). The chain's CDR3 is CASSLSPNQPQHF. The CDR3 bases are TGTGCCAGCAGCTTATCACCTAATCAGCCCCAGCATTTT. The full variable domain, rest sourced from reference TRBV7-9 and TRBJ1-5, is DTGVSQNPRHKITKRGQNVTFRCDPISEHNRLYWYRQTLGQGPEFLTYFQNEAQLEKSRLLSDRFSAERPKGSFSTLEIQRTEQGDSAMYLCASSLSPNQPQHFGDGTRLSIL.

This clone was seen only a few times. The rearrangement joins TRBV29-1 to TRBJ2-5; TRBD1 is a possible D gene (5 bases). The V end lost 3 bases, the J end lost 5 bases, and 10 bases lay between the germline ends. The CDR3 is 12 residues long. Germline CDR1 and CDR2: SQVTM and ANQGSEA. The CDR3: CSVDLQAETQYF. CDR3 coding DNA: TGCAGCGTTGATCTACAGGCGGAGACCCAGTACTTC.

The rearrangement links TRBV7-8 to TRBJ1-1, with D perhaps TRBD1 (6 bases). With 5 bases removed from V and 1 base from J, the gap between germline ends came to 11 bases. CDR3 size: 14 residues. Looked up from germline, CDR1 is SGHVS and CDR2 is FQNEAQ. The CDR3 spells CASSQLGGNTEAFF. The DNA for the CDR3 is TGTGCCAGCAGCCAATTAGGGGGGAACACTGAAGCTTTCTTT.

This sequence joins TRBV27 and TRBJ1-5; D ambiguous. The CDR3 is 14 residues long. Germline V gives CDR1 MNHEY, CDR2 SMNVEV (reference sequence). The germline V and J ends were trimmed by 7 bases and 1 base, with 11 bases remaining between them. Written as DNA, the CDR3 is TGTGCCAGCAATCTCGCGGGGAGCAATCAGCCCCAGCATTTT. Amino acid sequence: CASNLAGSNQPQHF.

This chain uses TRBV19 with TRBJ2-3; no clear D. The V gene lost 4 bases and the J gene lost 4 bases, with 9 bases spanning the gap. Germline CDR1 LNHDA, CDR2 SQIVND (reference sequence). This CDR3 has 13 residues. In nucleotides, the CDR3 is TGTGCCAGTAGTACCCGGACCCCAGATACGCAGTATTTT. It yields the protein CASSTRTPDTQYF.

V usage is TRBV27 and J usage is TRBJ1-3; D ambiguous. This CDR3 has 12 amino acids. V lost 5 bases, J lost 3 bases, and 5 bases lay in between. Germline-derived CDR1 and CDR2 are MNHEY and SMNVEV (reference sequence). The CDR3 coding sequence is TGTGCCAGCAGTGGGTATGGAAACACCATATATTTT. Translated, it gives CASSGYGNTIYF.

The rearrangement links TRBV6-1 to TRBJ2-2, with 8 bases fitting TRBD1. The CDR3 is made up of 15 amino acids. V was pared by 6 bases and J by 6 bases, with 9 bases of the junction left unmatched. In germline, CDR1 is MNHNS, CDR2 SASEGT. The CDR3 DNA follows: TGTGCCAGCAGAAGCCCGGACAGGGTAGCCGGGGAGCTGTTTTTT. As protein: CASRSPDRVAGELFF.

The rearrangement uses TRBV7-9 and TRBJ2-5; 7 bases map to TRBD1. Losses at the gene ends were 5 bases for V and 4 bases for J; bases not matched to a gene: 10. Germline lookup yields CDR1 SEHNR and CDR2 FQNEAQ (reference sequence). This CDR3 has 15 residues. Written as DNA, the CDR3 is TGTGCCAGCAGCATCATACAGGGGACCTTAGAGACCCAGTACTTC. This encodes CASSIIQGTLETQYF. The complete variable domain, with remaining parts taken from reference TRBV7-9 and TRBJ2-5, reads DTGVSQNPRHKITKRGQNVTFRCDPISEHNRLYWYRQTLGQGPEFLTYFQNEAQLEKSRLLSDRFSAERPKGSFSTLEIQRTEQGDSAMYLCASSIIQGTLETQYFGPGTRLLVL.

The CDR3 loop reads CASSKPNVGQGEDGGYTF. The CDR3 coding sequence is TGTGCCAGCAGCAAACCAAACGTGGGGCAGGGAGAGGATGGAGGCTACACCTTC. J is TRBJ1-2 and V is TRBV21-1. TRBV21-1 is a pseudogene. The CDR3 sequence is 18 residues long.

J is TRBJ1-2 and V is TRBV7-9, with 7 nucleotides matching TRBD1. Germline values: CDR1 SEHNR, CDR2 FQNEAQ (reference sequence). This CDR3 has 16 residues. Trimming took 3 bases from V and 3 from J; bases not matched to a gene: 10. The CDR3 is CASSFGPEDRDYGYTF. The CDR3 bases are TGTGCCAGCAGCTTTGGACCGGAAGACAGGGACTATGGCTACACCTTC.